These T cell receptor beta chains were read from a single sample in a study of cytomegalovirus exposure and HLA in healthy donors. Generated by immunoSEQ multiplex PCR, the TCRdb table keeps only in-frame clones and is missing some. This table has 100,000 to 130,000 clones, 81% appearing once. Material for sequencing was PBMCs. The receptors stem from a man younger than 45 in good health and CMV-seronegative. CDR3s include the opening cysteine and the closing phenylalanine or tryptophan. The order of the fields is D gene, J gene, V gene, CDR3 protein. D genes are given only for firm matches.

d_gene: TRBD1
j_gene: TRBJ1-5
v_gene: TRBV7-9
CDR3aa: CASSSGTGASNQPQHF

d_gene: -
j_gene: TRBJ2-7
v_gene: TRBV5-8
CDR3aa: CASSPTPQGYEQYF

d_gene: TRBD2
j_gene: TRBJ2-1
v_gene: TRBV9
CDR3aa: CASSVPSGSSDEQFF

d_gene: TRBD2
j_gene: TRBJ2-1
v_gene: TRBV11-2
CDR3aa: CASRTAGGRSEQFF

d_gene: -
j_gene: TRBJ2-5
v_gene: TRBV6-5
CDR3aa: CASRRLGSKETQYF

d_gene: TRBD1
j_gene: TRBJ1-6
v_gene: TRBV13
CDR3aa: CASSLGGPRSSPLHF

d_gene: TRBD2
j_gene: TRBJ2-7
v_gene: TRBV9
CDR3aa: CASSVVGREGHEQYF

d_gene: TRBD2
j_gene: TRBJ2-3
v_gene: TRBV30
CDR3aa: CAWTSGVSTDTQYF

d_gene: -
j_gene: TRBJ1-1
v_gene: TRBV5-1
CDR3aa: CASSLGGGGMNTEAFF

d_gene: -
j_gene: TRBJ1-2
v_gene: TRBV29-1
CDR3aa: CSVDQGAAIYGYTF

d_gene: -
j_gene: TRBJ1-2
v_gene: TRBV11-2
CDR3aa: CASSLVRADYGYTF

d_gene: TRBD2
j_gene: TRBJ2-1
v_gene: TRBV4-2
CDR3aa: CASSQRTSGETYNEQFF

d_gene: -
j_gene: TRBJ1-2
v_gene: TRBV6-5
CDR3aa: CASRSNGQGNYGYTF

d_gene: -
j_gene: TRBJ1-1
v_gene: TRBV6-1
CDR3aa: CASSGHINTEAFF

d_gene: TRBD2
j_gene: TRBJ2-2
v_gene: TRBV7-9
CDR3aa: CASSSASGRGTGELFF

d_gene: -
j_gene: TRBJ2-5
v_gene: TRBV19
CDR3aa: CASSPQGETQYF

d_gene: -
j_gene: TRBJ2-5
v_gene: TRBV5-6
CDR3aa: CASSLEPLEQYF

d_gene: -
j_gene: TRBJ2-7
v_gene: TRBV10-1
CDR3aa: CATEAAVSYEQYF

d_gene: TRBD2
j_gene: TRBJ2-7
v_gene: TRBV6-1
CDR3aa: CASAEDAGAPGEQYF

d_gene: TRBD1
j_gene: TRBJ2-6
v_gene: TRBV11-2
CDR3aa: CASRPRTGVSGANVLTF